These T cell receptor beta chains were read from a single sample in a study of shared T cell receptors in the human thymus. Using immunoSEQ multiplex PCR, the repertoire was profiled, and TCRdb retains in-frame clones only, with some absent. The sample lists some 700,000 clones, 85% to 90% occurring once. A further study also used this sample, focusing on human thymus T cells.

The sequenced sample consisted of thymocytes. These receptors originate from a boy younger than two with a congenital heart defect. Each CDR3 is given with its conserved first and last residue. The order of the fields is CDR3 protein, CDR3 DNA, clone size, J gene, V gene, D gene. The D gene is left open where the match is weak. Clone size is not always given. Where it is, it says once, few, many or a class for expanded clones.

CDR3 protein: CAWTLDRGHYGYTF
CDR3 DNA: TGTGCCTGGACTTTGGACAGGGGCCACTATGGCTACACCTTC
clone size: -
J gene: TRBJ1-2
V gene: TRBV30
D gene: TRBD1

CDR3 protein: CAGGVARGRGSTGELFF
CDR3 DNA: TGTGCCGGTGGAGTAGCTCGCGGGAGGGGGAGCACCGGGGAGCTGTTTTTT
clone size: -
J gene: TRBJ2-2
V gene: TRBV30
D gene: TRBD2

CDR3 protein: CASSWRQGCLGEQYF
CDR3 DNA: TGTGCCAGCAGCTGGCGACAGGGCTGCCTGGGCGAGCAGTACTTC
clone size: once
J gene: TRBJ2-7
V gene: TRBV11-2
D gene: TRBD1

CDR3 protein: CASSPLSGSGYTF
CDR3 DNA: TGTGCCAGCAGCCCCCTTTCGGGAAGTGGCTACACCTTC
clone size: -
J gene: TRBJ1-2
V gene: TRBV9
D gene: -

CDR3 protein: CSVSNTKAFF
CDR3 DNA: TGCAGCGTATCGAACACTAAAGCTTTCTTT
clone size: -
J gene: TRBJ1-1
V gene: TRBV29-1
D gene: -

CDR3 protein: CASSRRVPPDRGVKTQYF
CDR3 DNA: TGCGCCAGCAGCCGGCGTGTTCCTCCGGACAGGGGTGTAAAGACCCAGTACTTC
clone size: -
J gene: TRBJ2-5
V gene: TRBV5-1
D gene: TRBD1

CDR3 protein: CASSQDFPYQETQYF
CDR3 DNA: TGCGCCAGCAGCCAAGATTTCCCCTACCAAGAGACCCAGTACTTC
clone size: -
J gene: TRBJ2-5
V gene: TRBV4-1
D gene: -

CDR3 protein: CASSQADPLWGRNTQYF
CDR3 DNA: TGCGCCAGCAGCCAAGCGGACCCGCTGTGGGGCCGGAATACGCAGTATTTT
clone size: once
J gene: TRBJ2-3
V gene: TRBV4-1
D gene: -

CDR3 protein: CASSDRRNTGELFF
CDR3 DNA: TGCGCCAGCAGTGACAGGCGGAACACCGGGGAGCTGTTTTTT
clone size: -
J gene: TRBJ2-2
V gene: TRBV10-1
D gene: -

CDR3 protein: CASTPQGARGYGYTF
CDR3 DNA: TGTGCCAGCACCCCTCAGGGGGCGCGGGGCTATGGCTACACCTTC
clone size: -
J gene: TRBJ1-2
V gene: TRBV27
D gene: TRBD1

CDR3 protein: CASSLSGRNEQFF
CDR3 DNA: TGTGCCAGCAGCTTGAGCGGGAGGAATGAGCAGTTCTTC
clone size: -
J gene: TRBJ2-1
V gene: TRBV5-5
D gene: TRBD2

CDR3 protein: CASSFQGGSYGYTF
CDR3 DNA: TGCGCCAGCAGCTTCCAGGGGGGTAGCTATGGCTACACCTTC
clone size: -
J gene: TRBJ1-2
V gene: TRBV5-1
D gene: TRBD1

CDR3 protein: CASSLSGTGVWHEQYF
CDR3 DNA: TGCGCCAGCAGCTTGTCTGGAACAGGGGTTTGGCACGAGCAGTACTTC
clone size: -
J gene: TRBJ2-7
V gene: TRBV5-1
D gene: TRBD1

CDR3 protein: CATSRGPGQGHYEQYF
CDR3 DNA: TGTGCCACCAGCAGAGGTCCGGGACAGGGGCACTACGAGCAGTACTTC
clone size: -
J gene: TRBJ2-7
V gene: TRBV15
D gene: TRBD1

CDR3 protein: CASSFSGTMYNEQFF
CDR3 DNA: TGTGCCAGCAGCTTTTCCGGGACTATGTACAATGAGCAGTTCTTC
clone size: few
J gene: TRBJ2-1
V gene: TRBV7-9
D gene: TRBD2

CDR3 protein: CAWSHIRAGGPYEQYF
CDR3 DNA: TGTGCCTGGAGTCATATTAGAGCGGGAGGTCCCTACGAGCAGTACTTC
clone size: -
J gene: TRBJ2-7
V gene: TRBV30
D gene: TRBD2

CDR3 protein: CASSSTGIKNIQYF
CDR3 DNA: TGCGCCAGCAGTTCAACAGGGATAAAAAACATTCAGTACTTC
clone size: -
J gene: TRBJ2-4
V gene: TRBV5-1
D gene: -

CDR3 protein: CASSLTGGEQYF
CDR3 DNA: TGCGCCAGCAGCTTGACAGGGGGCGAGCAGTACTTC
clone size: -
J gene: TRBJ2-7
V gene: TRBV5-1
D gene: TRBD1

CDR3 protein: CAPTVFPQETQYF
CDR3 DNA: TGTGCCCCCACAGTCTTTCCCCAAGAGACCCAGTACTTC
clone size: -
J gene: TRBJ2-5
V gene: TRBV6-7
D gene: -

CDR3 protein: CASSQGLPRRETQYF
CDR3 DNA: TGCGCCAGCAGCCAAGGACTTCCGAGGAGGGAGACCCAGTACTTC
clone size: -
J gene: TRBJ2-5
V gene: TRBV4-3
D gene: -

CDR3 protein: CATSRGSGSPTETQYF
CDR3 DNA: TGTGCCACCAGCAGGGGAAGCGGGAGCCCAACGGAGACCCAGTACTTC
clone size: -
J gene: TRBJ2-5
V gene: TRBV15
D gene: TRBD2

CDR3 protein: CASSPERQGASGELFF
CDR3 DNA: TGTGCCAGCAGCCCCGAGAGACAGGGGGCATCCGGGGAGCTGTTTTTT
clone size: -
J gene: TRBJ2-2
V gene: TRBV9
D gene: TRBD1

CDR3 protein: CASSHVFEGPYGYTF
CDR3 DNA: TGCGCCAGCAGCCATGTGTTTGAGGGCCCCTATGGCTACACCTTC
clone size: -
J gene: TRBJ1-2
V gene: TRBV4-3
D gene: -

CDR3 protein: CASSLSLAGEGGDNEQFF
CDR3 DNA: TGTGCCAGCAGCTTAAGCCTAGCGGGAGAGGGTGGGGACAATGAGCAGTTCTTC
clone size: -
J gene: TRBJ2-1
V gene: TRBV11-2
D gene: TRBD2

CDR3 protein: CASSPTGLHSGANVLTF
CDR3 DNA: TGTGCCAGCAGTCCGACAGGACTCCACTCTGGGGCCAACGTCCTGACTTTC
clone size: once
J gene: TRBJ2-6
V gene: TRBV27
D gene: -

CDR3 protein: CAISEGQVSFFEKLFF
CDR3 DNA: TGTGCCATCAGTGAGGGACAGGTCTCTTTTTTTGAAAAACTGTTTTTT
clone size: -
J gene: TRBJ1-4
V gene: TRBV10-3
D gene: TRBD1

CDR3 protein: CASGTGGEQYF
CDR3 DNA: TGTGCCAGCGGGACAGGGGGCGAGCAGTACTTC
clone size: few
J gene: TRBJ2-7
V gene: TRBV28
D gene: TRBD1

CDR3 protein: CASSFGRAERDFYNEQFF
CDR3 DNA: TGTGCCAGCAGTTTTGGCAGGGCGGAGCGGGATTTCTACAATGAGCAGTTCTTC
clone size: -
J gene: TRBJ2-1
V gene: TRBV27
D gene: TRBD2

CDR3 protein: CAISAPRDRGNTQYF
CDR3 DNA: TGTGCCATCAGTGCCCCCCGGGACAGGGGAAATACGCAGTATTTT
clone size: -
J gene: TRBJ2-3
V gene: TRBV10-3
D gene: TRBD1

CDR3 protein: CASSEADTSGRPSSYEQYF
CDR3 DNA: TGTGCCAGCAGTGAAGCGGACACTAGCGGGAGGCCAAGCTCCTACGAGCAGTACTTC
clone size: -
J gene: TRBJ2-7
V gene: TRBV6-1
D gene: TRBD2

CDR3 protein: CASREEGATGELFF
CDR3 DNA: TGTGCCAGCAGAGAGGAAGGGGCCACCGGGGAGCTGTTTTTT
clone size: -
J gene: TRBJ2-2
V gene: TRBV25-1
D gene: -

CDR3 protein: CASSAGVRGNTDTQYF
CDR3 DNA: TGTGCCAGCAGCGCGGGGGTACGCGGGAACACAGATACGCAGTATTTT
clone size: -
J gene: TRBJ2-3
V gene: TRBV5-6
D gene: TRBD2

CDR3 protein: CASSGDKRVGNTEAFF
CDR3 DNA: TGTGCCAGCAGCGGGGACAAGAGAGTAGGGAACACTGAAGCTTTCTTT
clone size: -
J gene: TRBJ1-1
V gene: TRBV5-4
D gene: -

CDR3 protein: CAISETGKEDGYTF
CDR3 DNA: TGTGCCATCAGTGAGACAGGGAAGGAAGATGGCTACACCTTC
clone size: -
J gene: TRBJ1-2
V gene: TRBV10-3
D gene: -

CDR3 protein: CASSPRLNEQYF
CDR3 DNA: TGTGCCAGCAGCCCCCGACTCAACGAGCAGTACTTC
clone size: -
J gene: TRBJ2-7
V gene: TRBV11-2
D gene: -

CDR3 protein: CASRLTSGRTGQTQYF
CDR3 DNA: TGCGCCAGCAGACTGACTAGCGGGAGGACCGGGCAGACCCAGTACTTC
clone size: -
J gene: TRBJ2-5
V gene: TRBV5-1
D gene: TRBD2

CDR3 protein: CASSPEDTPAKNIQYF
CDR3 DNA: TGTGCCAGCAGTCCCGAAGATACTCCAGCCAAAAACATTCAGTACTTC
clone size: -
J gene: TRBJ2-4
V gene: TRBV27
D gene: -

CDR3 protein: CASSDSTSGSKSYNEQFF
CDR3 DNA: TGTGCCAGCAGTGACTCGACTAGCGGGAGTAAGTCTTACAATGAGCAGTTCTTC
clone size: -
J gene: TRBJ2-1
V gene: TRBV6-4
D gene: TRBD2

CDR3 protein: CSVRTESRAGGPGNEQFF
CDR3 DNA: TGCAGCGTTCGGACTGAAAGCAGGGCGGGAGGGCCCGGAAATGAGCAGTTCTTC
clone size: -
J gene: TRBJ2-1
V gene: TRBV29-1
D gene: TRBD2

CDR3 protein: CASTPSGDFSYEQYF
CDR3 DNA: TGTGCCAGCACCCCTAGCGGGGACTTCTCCTACGAGCAGTACTTC
clone size: -
J gene: TRBJ2-7
V gene: TRBV28
D gene: TRBD2

CDR3 protein: CASRSYSEAKGDTQYF
CDR3 DNA: TGTGCCAGCAGAAGTTATAGTGAGGCCAAAGGCGATACGCAGTATTTT
clone size: -
J gene: TRBJ2-3
V gene: TRBV6-6
D gene: -

CDR3 protein: CASSLRSDTQYF
CDR3 DNA: TGTGCCAGCAGCTTACGGTCAGATACGCAGTATTTT
clone size: -
J gene: TRBJ2-3
V gene: TRBV13
D gene: -

CDR3 protein: CASSQDDRDTEAFF
CDR3 DNA: TGCGCCAGCAGCCAAGATGATAGAGACACTGAAGCTTTCTTT
clone size: once
J gene: TRBJ1-1
V gene: TRBV4-3
D gene: -

CDR3 protein: CASSIPRTGANYGYTF
CDR3 DNA: TGTGCCAGTAGTATCCCACGGACAGGGGCTAACTATGGCTACACCTTC
clone size: -
J gene: TRBJ1-2
V gene: TRBV19
D gene: TRBD1

CDR3 protein: CAWSLRTSGAWYYEQYF
CDR3 DNA: TGTGCCTGGAGCCTCAGGACTAGCGGGGCATGGTACTACGAGCAGTACTTC
clone size: -
J gene: TRBJ2-7
V gene: TRBV30
D gene: TRBD2

CDR3 protein: CASSLAGTSGSQGNEQFF
CDR3 DNA: TGTGCCAGCAGCTTGGCTGGGACTAGCGGGAGTCAGGGCAATGAGCAGTTCTTC
clone size: -
J gene: TRBJ2-1
V gene: TRBV5-8
D gene: TRBD2

CDR3 protein: CASLGGRRGTGELFF
CDR3 DNA: TGTGCCAGTCTCGGGGGACGGAGAGGCACCGGGGAGCTGTTTTTT
clone size: once
J gene: TRBJ2-2
V gene: TRBV19
D gene: -

CDR3 protein: CASSTSGTEEYEQYF
CDR3 DNA: TGTGCCAGCAGTACTTCCGGGACAGAAGAATACGAGCAGTACTTC
clone size: -
J gene: TRBJ2-7
V gene: TRBV27
D gene: TRBD1

CDR3 protein: CASSHPPPHSGRLPYEQYF
CDR3 DNA: TGTGCCAGCAGCCACCCACCTCCCCATAGCGGGAGGCTACCCTACGAGCAGTACTTC
clone size: -
J gene: TRBJ2-7
V gene: TRBV4-2
D gene: TRBD2

CDR3 protein: CASSLIARAKVTIYGYTF
CDR3 DNA: TGTGCCAGCAGCTTGATAGCCAGGGCGAAAGTAACTATCTATGGCTACACCTTC
clone size: -
J gene: TRBJ1-2
V gene: TRBV5-4
D gene: -

CDR3 protein: CASSLAVWTGTDTQYF
CDR3 DNA: TGCGCCAGCAGCTTGGCCGTGTGGACAGGCACAGATACGCAGTATTTT
clone size: -
J gene: TRBJ2-3
V gene: TRBV5-1
D gene: -

CDR3 protein: CAISGGGNTGELFF
CDR3 DNA: TGTGCCATCAGTGGCGGGGGTAACACCGGGGAGCTGTTTTTT
clone size: -
J gene: TRBJ2-2
V gene: TRBV10-3
D gene: TRBD2

CDR3 protein: CASSTRTSSSYEQYF
CDR3 DNA: TGTGCCAGCAGCACTAGGACGTCCAGCTCCTACGAGCAGTACTTC
clone size: -
J gene: TRBJ2-7
V gene: TRBV28
D gene: -

CDR3 protein: CASSQDRGQWGLGNGYTF
CDR3 DNA: TGCGCCAGCAGCCAAGACCGGGGACAGTGGGGGCTCGGTAATGGCTACACCTTC
clone size: once
J gene: TRBJ1-2
V gene: TRBV4-3
D gene: TRBD1

CDR3 protein: CASSLGGENTGELFF
CDR3 DNA: TGTGCCAGCAGCTTAGGTGGAGAGAACACCGGGGAGCTGTTTTTT
clone size: few
J gene: TRBJ2-2
V gene: TRBV11-3
D gene: -